Listed below are T cell receptor beta chains from one sample, sequenced in a study of liver allograft versus peripheral blood T cells. One entry per CDR3 protein results from TCRdb running MiXCR on the reads. The data contain about 13,000 distinct CDR3 sequences, about 20% of them singletons. Receptor source: a human patient who had a liver transplant. A share of the T cells may be of graft donor origin. The CDR3 runs from the conserved cysteine through the conserved F or W. A D gene is named only where the DNA matches it firmly. Rows may omit the clone size; those that give it use once, few, many or a size class.

D gene,clone size,V gene,J gene,CDR3 DNA,CDR3 protein
NA,large,TRBV6-5,TRBJ2-1,TGTGCCAGCTGGGCTTCCCGTGAAGGTGAGCAGTTCTTC,CASWASREGEQFF
NA,NA,TRBV7-2,TRBJ2-2,TGTGCCAGCAGCTTTCTCGGGGGAGCGAACACCGGGGAGCTGTTTTTT,CASSFLGGANTGELFF
TRBD2,many,TRBV18,TRBJ2-3,TGTGCCAGCTTTCTCTCGAGCGGGGGGCGCACAGATACGCAGTATTTT,CASFLSSGGRTDTQYF
NA,NA,TRBV7-2,TRBJ2-5,TGTGCCAGCAGCACAGCGGGCGGAGAGACCCAGTACTTC,CASSTAGGETQYF
TRBD1,medium-sized,TRBV9,TRBJ2-2,TGTGCCAGCAGCGTAGGACAGGGGATTGAAAGTAGCGGGGAGCTGTTTTTT,CASSVGQGIESSGELFF
TRBD2,NA,TRBV20-1,TRBJ2-5,TGCAGTGCTAGAGGAGGACTAGCGGGGTACCAAGAGACCCAGTACTTC,CSARGGLAGYQETQYF
NA,few,TRBV12-3/TRBV12-4,TRBJ2-2,TGTGCCAGCGGAGCAGGGAACACCGGGGAGCTGTTTTTT,CASGAGNTGELFF
TRBD1,NA,TRBV12-3/TRBV12-4,TRBJ2-1,TGTGCCAGCAGTTTAGGCCAGGGGGTCAGGCTAGGCCCCAATGAGCAGTTCTTC,CASSLGQGVRLGPNEQFF
NA,NA,TRBV12-3/TRBV12-4,TRBJ2-4,TGTGCCAGCAGTTTTTGGTCAAGACTGCCACCAAACATTCAGTACTTC,CASSFWSRLPPNIQYF
TRBD2,many,TRBV7-2,TRBJ2-1,TGTGCCAGCAGCTTAGTTAGCGGGAGGGCGGGGTCCTACAATGAGCAGTTCTTC,CASSLVSGRAGSYNEQFF
NA,many,TRBV28,TRBJ2-3,TGTGCCAGCAGCACTGTGGAGGGGGCTTCAGATACGCAGTATTTT,CASSTVEGASDTQYF
NA,NA,TRBV7-9,TRBJ1-2,TGTGCCAGCAGCTCTACCGACGGTACCGGGACGGCGTACTATGGCTACACCTTC,CASSSTDGTGTAYYGYTF
NA,medium-sized,TRBV24-1,TRBJ1-2,TGTGCCACCAGTGATCCATACGGCCAGGGGACTAATGGCTACACCTTC,CATSDPYGQGTNGYTF
NA,once,TRBV7-2,TRBJ1-1,TGTGCCAGCAGCTTAATGGGCAGAAGTGAAGCTTTCTTT,CASSLMGRSEAFF
TRBD1,many,TRBV6-6,TRBJ1-5,TGTGCCAGCAGGCGTAGCCCGGGACAGGGGTTAGGCAATCAGCCCCAGCATTTT,CASRRSPGQGLGNQPQHF
NA,many,TRBV6-1,TRBJ1-6,TGTGCCAGCAGTGAATACAGTAATAATTCACCCCTCCACTTT,CASSEYSNNSPLHF
NA,many,TRBV19,TRBJ1-2,TGTGCCAGTAGTGCAGACTTGTATGGCTACACCTTC,CASSADLYGYTF
TRBD1,NA,TRBV12-3/TRBV12-4,TRBJ1-1,TGTGCCAGCAGCCTTCGGACAGGGAGTAGAGTGAACACTGAAGCTTTCTTT,CASSLRTGSRVNTEAFF
NA,many,TRBV5-4,TRBJ1-4,TGTGCCAGCAGCTTGGCCAGGGATGGGGAAAAACTGTTTTTT,CASSLARDGEKLFF
NA,NA,TRBV6-6,TRBJ1-2,TGTGCCAGCTCGGAGGGGCTCGCCTATGGCTACACCTTC,CASSEGLAYGYTF
NA,NA,TRBV12-3/TRBV12-4,TRBJ2-7,TGTGCCAGCAGTTTAAAGGGGGGACATGGAGCCTACGAGCAGTACTTC,CASSLKGGHGAYEQYF
NA,few,TRBV30,TRBJ2-7,TGTGCCTGGAGTGTATCCGGCAGGGGGGGTTTTACGACCTACGAGCAGTACTTC,CAWSVSGRGGFTTYEQYF
NA,few,TRBV11-3,TRBJ2-6,TGTGCCAGCAGCTCAGGTTCTGGGGCCAACGTCCTGACTTTC,CASSSGSGANVLTF
NA,medium-sized,TRBV7-2,TRBJ2-2,TGTGCCAGCAGACCACAGGTTACCGGGGAGCTGTTTTTT,CASRPQVTGELFF
TRBD1,medium-sized,TRBV28,TRBJ2-1,TGTGCCAGCAGCTTTACAGGGGAGACTGAGCAGTTCTTC,CASSFTGETEQFF
NA,many,TRBV7-3,TRBJ2-6,TGTGCCAGCAGCTTAGGACAATTCTCTGGGGCCAACGTCCTGACTTTC,CASSLGQFSGANVLTF
TRBD2,many,TRBV29-1,TRBJ2-3,TGCAGCGTTGAACAGGGAGGGAGGACAGATACGCAGTATTTT,CSVEQGGRTDTQYF
TRBD1,NA,TRBV5-6,TRBJ2-3,TGTGCCAGCAGCCACCCCTTAGGACAGGGCCTCACAGATACGCAGTATTTT,CASSHPLGQGLTDTQYF
TRBD1,once,TRBV5-5,TRBJ1-4,TGTGCCAGCAGCTCACAGGGGGCAAGTGAAAAACTGTTTTTT,CASSSQGASEKLFF
NA,medium-sized,TRBV29-1,TRBJ1-4,TGCAGCGTTGGGCAGCCTGAAAAACTGTTTTTT,CSVGQPEKLFF
TRBD1,NA,TRBV20-1,TRBJ1-6,TGCAGTGCTCCCAAGTTGGTAGGGACAGGAGGTTCACCCCTCCACTTT,CSAPKLVGTGGSPLHF
TRBD1,medium-sized,TRBV19,TRBJ1-6,TGTGCCAGTAGTCCGGGACAGGTGAATTCACCCCTCCACTTT,CASSPGQVNSPLHF
NA,NA,TRBV7-9,TRBJ2-6,TGTGCCAGCAGCCCACCCAGCTCTGGGGCCAACGTCCTGACTTTC,CASSPPSSGANVLTF
NA,few,TRBV6-5,TRBJ1-5,TGTGCCAGCAGTTTCTACCCTCCTCAGGGCAATCAGCCCCAGCATTTT,CASSFYPPQGNQPQHF